Reported below is one TCR beta chain. Its antigen target is currently unknown. As the CDR3 is not closed by the conserved phenylalanine or tryptophan, this likely results from a read error. The data were taken from a study of tumor-infiltrating lymphocytes in primary liver carcinoma (dated by TCRdb to the late 2010s). Looking at the study overall: Of the five patients, three men and two women aged 30 to 69 years, four had hepatocellular carcinoma and one had combined HCC and intrahepatic cholangiocarcinoma. The five patients had tumors staged T1-T3 N0M0, with maximum diameters ranging from about 4.2 to 10 cm. Each sample produced roughly 3.65 to 7.5 million productive TCRbeta reads, and read depth showed no significant difference between tissue types. For each liver tumor, the study sampled five regions along with adjacent normal tissue and blood, and applied TCRbeta repertoire sequencing, expression microarrays and whole-exome sequencing. A total of approximately 35 specimens from 5 patients underwent TCRbeta repertoire sequencing, comprising approximately 25 tumor regions, 5 adjacent noncancerous liver tissues and 5 peripheral blood samples. To link TCRbeta repertoire diversity to the local molecular phenotype, the 20 to 25 tumor region samples were profiled with Agilent mRNA microarrays. Technical replicate repertoires showed high reproducibility, with mean shared-clone rates roughly 0.89 and correlation coefficients above 0.95. Points the paper makes about the study in general: Only the TCR beta chain was sequenced, which likely underestimates true repertoire diversity because unpaired alpha chains were not captured. Compared with blood, tumors had a significantly larger share of the repertoire taken up by the top 250 clones (p = 0.039). Consistent with antigen-driven expansion, pairs of tumor regions showed higher repertoire overlap (mean approximately 35%) than either tumor-adjacent pairs (about 17%) or tumor-blood pairs (roughly 15%). Bulk unsorted samples precluded comparing CD4+ and CD8+ T cell repertoires. Only roughly 8-25% of top clones appeared in all five regions of a tumor, which suggests that tumor-infiltrating T cells are spatially heterogeneous. With just 4 or 5 patients in the study, the authors point out that the findings should be validated in a larger study.

Without any cell sorting, total RNA and DNA were co-extracted from approximately 22-30 mg of bulk tissue using the AllPrep DNA/RNA mini kit. Surgical resection was performed in China between 2015 and early 2016 on about 5 patients with histopathologically diagnosed primary liver carcinoma. Patients had chronic HBV infection and were treatment-naive at sampling. Five spatially separated regions were sampled from each tumor: the superior, inferior, left-lateral and right-lateral poles, plus the tumor centre. More than 85% viable tumor cells were found by histology in every tumor sample. Fresh tumor and adjacent tissue pieces were bisected; one half was stored in RNAlater at -80°C, the other sent for histology. Starting from roughly 540 ng total RNA, TCRbeta-specific cDNA was produced by reverse transcription with a constant-region primer and ProtoScript II reverse transcriptase. TCRbeta libraries were built with three nested multiplex PCR rounds, a slightly modified ARM-PCR procedure. The first two PCR rounds used multiplex TRBV1-TRBV30 forward primers with a Cbeta reverse primer, each for approximately 9 cycles. A final 25-cycle PCR with Deep VentR polymerase added sample barcodes and Illumina adapters. Before sequencing, amplicons of 200-500 bp were purified from gel using a QIAquick gel extraction kit. An Illumina HiSeq 2500 was used to sequence the TCRbeta amplicons, generating 250-bp paired-end reads. The published analysis was carried out like this. Quality trimming of reads was performed with Trimmomatic v0.33, and paired reads were merged with FLASH v1.2.11 so that full CDR3 sequences could be recovered. MiGEC v1.2.1b assigned V, D and J germline segments to the rearranged TCRbeta sequences. Clonotype statistics and Shannon-Wiener diversity indices were calculated with VDJtools v1.0.0. Except for diversity analysis, only each sample's 250 most abundant clonotypes were used in subsequent analyses to reduce sampling bias. TCRdb trimmed public reads at Q25 via fastp, called clones via MiXCR and kept in-frame beta chains. Here each entry gathers all rows of one CDR3 protein and keeps the most common genes and DNA. The V and J calls and clone size are TCRdb's, not the authors'. Within this sample are roughly 78,000 distinct CDR3 sequences, with 70% to 80% of them counted one time only. The ten biggest clones cover roughly an eighth of the sample.

Ends included, the CDR3 has 14 residues. This entry keeps only the CDR3 DNA: 42 bases, framed from base 1. The germline V gene sets CDR1 to MNHNS and CDR2 to SASEGT. V and J lose 4 bases and 5 bases, and a span of 14 bases separates them. The sequenced material came from liver tumor tissue from sampling region 4. Interpreted using the paper, the cell subset or site label stands for: tumor region T4, right-lateral pole. The chain couples TRBV6-1 to TRBJ1-1; matching of 5 bases hints at TRBD1 as the D gene. The TCR was taken from a woman aged 60-75 years with primary liver carcinoma and hepatitis B virus infection. For the CDR3, the sequence is CASSAGTENTEAFS. The sequence in DNA is TGTGCCAGCAGTGCCGGGACGGAGAATACTGAAGCTTTCTCT.